This T cell receptor (beta chain) is from a study of T cells expressing NK-cell markers. Study details: Repertoires of TCR beta were obtained from T cells sorted as CD3+CD56+NKG2C+, CD3+CD56+NKG2C- and CD3+CD56-NKG2C+. Of eight sequenced donors, seven were HCMV-seropositive and one HCMV-seronegative.

As the method of synthesis, 5'RACE template switching with UMIs yielded TCR beta cDNA. TCRdb processed the 5' RACE reads again and assigns one entry to each CDR3 protein, with no DNA. The sample's table shows 500,000 to 700,000 distinct CDR3 sequences. Sequenced sample: blood T cells: a sorted CD56 or NKG2C T cell subset, CD4+ or CD8+ T cells, or bulk PBMC T cells (not recorded which). This clonotype was obtained from a man aged 18 to 30 in good health.

CDR3: CASSSGTSGRAFGINEQFF. This rearrangement joins TRBV12-3 or TRBV12-4 to TRBJ2-1; TCRdb indicates TRBD2, and absent DNA this call remains unverified. The CDR3 length is 19 residues.